This is a list of T cell receptor beta chains from one sample in a study of T-cell memory formation after mild COVID-19. One entry per CDR3 protein, called by TCRdb with MiXCR from the 5' RACE reads. Here the sample spans fewer than 350,000 distinct CDR3 sequences, more than 15% being singletons. The material sequenced was PBMCs or a T cell subset sorted from them (not recorded which). The receptors come from a man between 18 and 29 years old who had mild COVID-19 (a few samples of this study predate the infection). Cell type and time point are not known. Each CDR3 is given without its conserved first and last residue. Each record gives: CDR3 protein, V gene, J gene, D gene. A D gene is named only where the DNA matches it firmly.

CDR3 protein: ASSQERSGESYNEQF; V gene: TRBV4-2; J gene: TRBJ2-1; D gene: TRBD2
CDR3 protein: ASSVGTGGYEQY; V gene: TRBV10-1; J gene: TRBJ2-7; D gene: TRBD1
CDR3 protein: ASSVGLSYNEQF; V gene: TRBV9; J gene: TRBJ2-1; D gene: NA
CDR3 protein: ASSFKGGRRANVLT; V gene: TRBV3-1; J gene: TRBJ2-6; D gene: TRBD1
CDR3 protein: ASSLAGSLGQGHGYT; V gene: TRBV12-3/TRBV12-4; J gene: TRBJ1-2; D gene: TRBD1
CDR3 protein: ASSPHSGVYNEQF; V gene: TRBV7-2; J gene: TRBJ2-1; D gene: TRBD2
CDR3 protein: ASSLGPESYNEQF; V gene: TRBV6-6; J gene: TRBJ2-1; D gene: NA
CDR3 protein: SASPLLTGPYGYT; V gene: TRBV20-1; J gene: TRBJ1-2; D gene: NA
CDR3 protein: ASSLQLVNQYT; V gene: TRBV7-2; J gene: TRBJ1-2; D gene: NA
CDR3 protein: ASNPNRGADTQY; V gene: TRBV10-1; J gene: TRBJ2-3; D gene: TRBD1
CDR3 protein: ASSLQGAGTEAF; V gene: TRBV12-3/TRBV12-4; J gene: TRBJ1-1; D gene: TRBD1
CDR3 protein: ASSLSGGTETF; V gene: TRBV12-3/TRBV12-4; J gene: TRBJ1-1; D gene: NA
CDR3 protein: ASSSLGGLFEKLF; V gene: TRBV7-9; J gene: TRBJ1-4; D gene: TRBD1
CDR3 protein: ASSFIGGYDNSPLH; V gene: TRBV28; J gene: TRBJ1-6; D gene: NA
CDR3 protein: ASSLTGAETQY; V gene: TRBV7-9; J gene: TRBJ2-5; D gene: TRBD1
CDR3 protein: ASRISGGAGTGELF; V gene: TRBV12-3/TRBV12-4; J gene: TRBJ2-2; D gene: TRBD2
CDR3 protein: ASSQGLPQY; V gene: TRBV3-1; J gene: TRBJ2-4; D gene: NA
CDR3 protein: ASSRGQGANEKLF; V gene: TRBV28; J gene: TRBJ1-4; D gene: TRBD1
CDR3 protein: ASSSAIGPGQF; V gene: TRBV7-9; J gene: TRBJ2-1; D gene: NA
CDR3 protein: APKEEIHYGYT; V gene: TRBV6-2/TRBV6-3; J gene: TRBJ1-2; D gene: NA
CDR3 protein: ASSERTGLNYGYT; V gene: TRBV6-5; J gene: TRBJ1-2; D gene: TRBD1
CDR3 protein: ASRPGLVADTQY; V gene: TRBV5-1; J gene: TRBJ2-3; D gene: TRBD2
CDR3 protein: ASSYSTRAYNQETQY; V gene: TRBV6-2/TRBV6-3; J gene: TRBJ2-5; D gene: NA
CDR3 protein: ASSLAGSNTQY; V gene: TRBV5-1; J gene: TRBJ2-3; D gene: NA
CDR3 protein: ASSPLGAHEQY; V gene: TRBV7-3; J gene: TRBJ2-7; D gene: NA
CDR3 protein: ASSLDYTEAF; V gene: TRBV5-1; J gene: TRBJ1-1; D gene: NA
CDR3 protein: SVRPGVDEKLF; V gene: TRBV29-1; J gene: TRBJ1-4; D gene: NA
CDR3 protein: AVLRTGYGYT; V gene: TRBV6-2/TRBV6-3; J gene: TRBJ1-2; D gene: TRBD1
CDR3 protein: ASSQATSGGGITDTQY; V gene: TRBV4-1; J gene: TRBJ2-3; D gene: TRBD2
CDR3 protein: ASSHLASGVYEQY; V gene: TRBV4-1; J gene: TRBJ2-7; D gene: TRBD2
CDR3 protein: ASSLNPRYEQY; V gene: TRBV5-1; J gene: TRBJ2-7; D gene: NA
CDR3 protein: ASIYSGAYTGELF; V gene: TRBV12-3/TRBV12-4; J gene: TRBJ2-2; D gene: TRBD2
CDR3 protein: ASGGLAGAETQY; V gene: TRBV25-1; J gene: TRBJ2-5; D gene: TRBD2
CDR3 protein: ASSQEGGWKTQY; V gene: TRBV3-1; J gene: TRBJ2-5; D gene: NA
CDR3 protein: ASGLSSGGPDTQY; V gene: TRBV12-5; J gene: TRBJ2-3; D gene: TRBD2